The 10 T cell receptor beta chains reported below all come from one sample, sequenced in a study of shared clonotypes between healthy human individuals. The repertoire was sequenced with immunoSEQ multiplex PCR; TCRdb's copy has only in-frame clones and lacks some. The table lists 2 million to 2.5 million clones, under 95% of them singletons. Sequencing was done on a sample of naive CD4+ T cells from PBMCs. Subset: CD45RA+ positively selected. Receptors were obtained from a young man in good health. Some clones in this sample may be carry-over from other donors' samples.

This sequence joins TRBV4-3 and TRBJ2-3; 11 bases line up with TRBD2. This CDR3 spans 15 amino acids. The germline gives CDR1 LGHNA, CDR2 YSLEER. With V trimmed by 4 bases and J by 6 bases, 6 bases remained unmatched. CDR3 coding DNA: TGCGCCAGCAGCCGCTACCCTAGCGGGAGGGATACGCAGTATTTT. It yields the protein CASSRYPSGRDTQYF.

This chain joins TRBV29-1 and TRBJ2-7; TRBD2 might be the D (6 bases). The V gene lost 2 bases and the J gene lost 0 bases, with 20 bases spanning the gap. Germline V gene lookup returns CDR1 SQVTM and CDR2 ANQGSEA. CDR3 length: 17 amino acids. DNA of the CDR3: TGCAGCGTTGAACGCCAAGGGAGCGGAGGGAGCTCCTACGAGCAGTACTTC. Its protein product is CSVERQGSGGSSYEQYF.

J is TRBJ2-3 and V is TRBV18, with 7 nucleotides matching TRBD2. Germline-derived CDR1 and CDR2 are KGHSH and LQKENI. V shed 6 bases, J shed 4 bases, and the junction held 4 bases outside the gene matches. The CDR3 covers 13 residues. The CDR3 nucleotides read TGTGCCAGCTCCCGGGGGGTGTCAGATACGCAGTATTTT. It is translated as CASSRGVSDTQYF.

This CDR3 is CASSLIVAGGVSEQFF. In DNA, the CDR3 is TGTGCCAGCAGTTTAATTGTGGCAGGGGGTGTTTCTGAGCAGTTCTTC. The chain joins TRBV27 to TRBJ2-1; TRBD1 aligns across 7 bases. The CDR3 runs 16 residues. Germline V lookup: CDR1 MNHEY, CDR2 SMNVEV (reference sequence). The V and J ends lost 2 bases and 9 bases, in that order; junction bases with no gene match: 13.

The V and J genes are TRBV2 and TRBJ2-3; 8 nucleotides align to TRBD2. The CDR3 loop spans 15 amino acids. Germline CDR1 reads SNHLY; CDR2 reads FYNNEI. V trimming: 5 bases; J trimming: 0 bases; junction bases outside the gene matches: 4. The DNA of the CDR3 is TGTGCCAGCAGTCCAGCGGGAGTAAGCACAGATACGCAGTATTTT. It encodes CASSPAGVSTDTQYF.

The chain joins TRBV11-3 to TRBJ2-1; no firm D call. CDR1 is SGHNT, CDR2 YENEEA, per germline. Deletions cut 5 bases from V and 5 bases from J, with 10 bases between. This CDR3 region has 13 residues. The DNA of the CDR3 is TGTGCCAGCAGCGGCTGGCGAGACAATGAGCAGTTCTTC. It yields the protein CASSGWRDNEQFF.

The genes are TRBV28 and TRBJ2-5; perhaps TRBD1 as D (6 bases). CDR1 and CDR2 (germline): MDHEN, SYDVKM. Trimming removed 6 bases from V and 0 bases from J, with 14 bases in between. The CDR3 covers 15 residues. This CDR3 is CASRNRQAYQETQYF. The CDR3 DNA reads as TGTGCCAGCAGAAACAGACAGGCATACCAAGAGACCCAGTACTTC.

The chain joins TRBV28 to TRBJ1-5, with D tentatively TRBD1 (5 bases). The V gene lost 7 bases and the J gene lost 7 bases, with 20 bases spanning the gap. CDR1 and CDR2 from the germline V gene are MDHEN and SYDVKM. The CDR3 extends over 15 amino acids. In DNA form, the CDR3 reads TGTGCCAGCACCATTCGCTGGGGGGGAGGACAGCCCCAGCATTTT. Its translation is CASTIRWGGGQPQHF.

This chain uses TRBV6-1 with TRBJ2-5; a weak D match, TRBD2 (6 bases). Germline V gene lookup returns CDR1 MNHNS and CDR2 SASEGT. Trimming removed 1 base from V and 6 bases from J, with 12 bases in between. The length of the CDR3 is 14 residues. This CDR3 reads CASSEGGAVKTQYF. The CDR3 nucleotides are TGTGCCAGCAGTGAAGGCGGGGCGGTCAAGACCCAGTACTTC.

The J gene is TRBJ2-7, the V gene TRBV7-2; D may match TRBD1 or TRBD2 (5 bases each). CDR3 length: 15 amino acids. From germline, CDR1 is SGHTA and CDR2 FQGNSA. Trimming took off 1 base at V and 7 bases at J, with 17 bases between the two ends. As DNA, the CDR3 is TGTGCCAGCAGCTTAGTTGGGACGTCGCTAAGGGAGCAGTACTTC. This codes for CASSLVGTSLREQYF.